The 17 T cell receptor beta chains below come from one sample, sequenced in a study of shared clonotypes between healthy human individuals. The method was immunoSEQ multiplex PCR; TCRdb's version includes in-frame clones alone and lacks a portion of them. The sample comprises 500,000 to 550,000 clones, 90% to 97% of which are singletons, and about 0.068% rests with the top ten. Input material: naive CD4+ T cells sorted from blood. Subset reported: CD45RA+ positively selected. These receptors came from a woman in her 30s in good health.

The chain has TRBV27 and TRBJ2-7, with TRBD2 as a possible D gene (6 bases). Germline values: CDR1 MNHEY, CDR2 SMNVEV (reference sequence). The CDR3 runs to 13 residues. Trimming took off 3 bases at V and 2 bases at J, with 8 bases between the two ends. The CDR3 spells CASSFAGTYEQYF. CDR3 nucleotides: TGTGCCAGCAGTTTCGCGGGAACCTACGAGCAGTACTTC.

The chain couples TRBV28 to TRBJ2-7, with D perhaps matching TRBD1 or TRBD2 (5 bases each). The CDR3 length is 14 residues. V was pared by 1 base and J by 3 bases, with 10 bases between. CDR1 and CDR2 from the germline V gene are MDHEN and SYDVKM. The DNA of the CDR3 is TGTGCCAGCAGTTTATCCGGGACCAACTACGAGCAGTACTTC. This gives the protein CASSLSGTNYEQYF.

This sequence joins TRBV7-6 and TRBJ1-2, with no clear D. In germline, CDR1 is SGHVS, CDR2 FNYEAQ. V dropped 0 bases and J dropped 6 bases, with 8 bases sitting between them. CDR3 size: 13 residues. CDR3 protein: CASSLALWNGYTF. CDR3 nucleotides: TGTGCCAGCAGCTTAGCGCTCTGGAATGGCTACACCTTC.

V and J are TRBV5-1 and TRBJ2-1; TRBD2 aligns across 8 bases. CDR1 SGHRS and CDR2 YFSETQ come from the germline V gene. The CDR3 is 15 amino acids. The V gene end was trimmed by 4 bases and the J gene end by 7 bases; junction bases not matched to a gene: 10. CDR3: CASSMGGLAANEQFF. CDR3 coding DNA: TGCGCCAGCAGCATGGGAGGACTAGCAGCAAATGAGCAGTTCTTC.

This clone has a single count. The rearrangement uses TRBV4-1 and TRBJ2-7, with TRBD1 matching 8 bases. CDR3 size: 15 residues. The germline V gene encodes CDR1 MGHRA and CDR2 YSYEKL. With V trimmed by 6 bases and J by 4 bases, 11 bases remained unmatched. The CDR3 coding sequence is TGCGCCAGCAGTTTAGCGTCAGGGGGCATTTACGAGCAGTACTTC. This sequence encodes CASSLASGGIYEQYF.

The chain carries TRBV7-2 and TRBJ2-2; D may be TRBD1 (6 bases). This CDR3 contains 20 residues. Looked up from germline, CDR1 is SGHTA and CDR2 is FQGNSA. Between the trimmed V and J ends, which lost 0 bases and 1 base, there was a span of 21 bases. The CDR3 loop reads CASSLAGGPYRTGNTGELFF. The DNA of the CDR3 is TGTGCCAGCAGCTTAGCAGGGGGACCGTATCGAACGGGGAACACCGGGGAGCTGTTTTTT.

This clone appeared a single time. The rearrangement links TRBV2 to TRBJ2-1; 10 nucleotides agree with TRBD2. The CDR3 is 16 amino acids. Germline V gene data show CDR1 as SNHLY and CDR2 as FYNNEI. V shed 7 bases and J 7 bases; nucleotides not matched to a gene: 13. CDR3 nucleotides: TGTGCCAGCACCGTAAGCCTAGCGGGAGTGGGGAATGAGCAGTTCTTC. Its translation is CASTVSLAGVGNEQFF.

The chain combines TRBV2 with TRBJ2-2, with D uncertain. Germline V gene sequence: CDR1 SNHLY, CDR2 FYNNEI. Trimming stripped 6 bases from V and 8 bases from J, with 13 bases between. The length of the CDR3 is 13 residues. The CDR3 region has the DNA TGTGCCAGCAGACCGAGAATTAGTGGGGAGCTGTTTTTT. Translated: CASRPRISGELFF.

The genes are TRBV15 and TRBJ2-1, with D tentatively TRBD2 (6 bases). V lost 0 bases, J lost 3 bases, and 15 bases lay in between. CDR3 length: 17 residues. The germline V gene has CDR1 LNHNV and CDR2 YYDKDF (reference sequence). The CDR3 coding sequence is TGTGCCACCAGCAGAGATCGGCGGGGACCAGACTACAATGAGCAGTTCTTC. It encodes CATSRDRRGPDYNEQFF.

This clone was recorded once. The CDR3 loop reads CASRPGGSDTQYF. DNA of the CDR3: TGTGCCAGCAGACCAGGGGGTTCAGATACGCAGTATTTT. This sequence joins TRBV28 and TRBJ2-3, with 7 bases lining up with TRBD1. J was trimmed by 4 bases and V by 6 bases; bases with no gene match: 4. CDR1 and CDR2 (germline): MDHEN, SYDVKM. CDR3 size: 13 residues. Using reference TRBV28 and TRBJ2-3 for the parts outside the CDR3, the full variable domain is DVKVTQSSRYLVKRTGEKVFLECVQDMDHENMFWYRQDPGLGLRLIYFSYDVKMKEKGDIPEGYSVSREKKERFSLILESASTNQTSMYLCASRPGGSDTQYFGPGTRLTVL.

This clone occurred once. The gene calls are TRBV30 and TRBJ1-5; D is uncertain. The V end lost 0 bases, the J end lost 1 base, and 31 bases lay between the germline ends. CDR3 length: 22 residues. Germline values: CDR1 GTSNPN, CDR2 SVGIG (reference sequence). For the CDR3, the DNA is TGTGCCTGGAGTGTACCCCGAGAGAGGAGAGCTTCCTTATTTTTGAGCAATCAGCCCCAGCATTTT. Protein product: CAWSVPRERRASLFLSNQPQHF.

The rearrangement uses TRBV5-1 and TRBJ2-3; TRBD2 matches 15 bases. J gave up 2 bases and V 4 bases, and 5 bases lay outside the gene matches. The CDR3 length is 17 residues. CDR1 and CDR2 from the germline V gene are SGHRS and YFSETQ. CDR3 sequence reads: CASSPGLAGGFTDTQYF. The CDR3 bases are TGCGCCAGCAGCCCGGGACTAGCGGGAGGCTTCACAGATACGCAGTATTTT.

CDR3 nucleotide sequence: TGTGCCAGCAGCGCACGACACACAAACGGGGGCTATGGCTACACCTTC. Encoded protein: CASSARHTNGGYGYTF. The chain combines TRBV2 with TRBJ1-2; the D gene is possibly TRBD1 (5 bases). The V and J ends lost 6 bases and 4 bases respectively, with 21 bases between them. The CDR3 contains 16 residues. CDR1 and CDR2 from the germline V gene are SNHLY and FYNNEI. The variable domain in full, completed from reference TRBV2 and TRBJ1-2, reads EPEVTQTPSHQVTQMGQEVILRCVPISNHLYFYWYRQILGQKVEFLVSFYNNEISEKSEIFDDQFSVERPDGSNFTLKIRSTKLEDSAMYFCASSARHTNGGYGYTFGSGTRLTVV.

CDR3 amino acids: CASSLFGIRVSGANVLTF. DNA for the CDR3: TGTGCCAGCAGTTTATTCGGCATTAGGGTATCTGGGGCCAACGTCCTGACTTTC. The V call is TRBV28, the J call TRBJ2-6; D unclear. The CDR3 has 18 amino acids. Germline CDR1 is MDHEN and CDR2 is SYDVKM. V lost 1 base to trimming and J lost 1 base, with 14 bases between them.

The chain recombines TRBV28 with TRBJ1-1; TRBD1 might be the D (6 bases). The germline V gene has CDR1 MDHEN and CDR2 SYDVKM. V dropped 4 bases and J dropped 3 bases, with 12 bases sitting between them. The CDR3 contains 14 residues. The CDR3 region is CASSSDSRDTEAFF. In DNA form, the CDR3 reads TGTGCCAGCAGTTCGGACAGCAGGGACACTGAAGCTTTCTTT.

The rearrangement joins TRBV10-3 to TRBJ2-7; TRBD2 might be the D (7 bases). Germline assignment: CDR1 ENHRY and CDR2 SYGVKD. This CDR3 region has 18 residues. Between the trimmed V and J ends, which lost 5 bases and 4 bases, there was a span of 27 bases. The CDR3 DNA is TGTGCCATCAGTCATAACTCTATGGGGGGGACAAAAGCGTACGAGCAGTACTTC. The encoded protein is CAISHNSMGGTKAYEQYF.

This clone appeared once. Additional DNA sequences in this sample encode the identical CDR3. The chain recombines TRBV28 with TRBJ2-7, with 10 bases matching TRBD1. Looked up from germline, CDR1 is MDHEN and CDR2 is SYDVKM. The J segment lost 3 bases and the V segment lost 6 bases, leaving 2 bases of the junction unmatched. The CDR3 runs 13 residues. CDR3 sequence reads: CASRGQGSYEQYF. CDR3 sequence (DNA): TGTGCCAGCAGGGGACAGGGGAGCTACGAGCAGTACTTC.